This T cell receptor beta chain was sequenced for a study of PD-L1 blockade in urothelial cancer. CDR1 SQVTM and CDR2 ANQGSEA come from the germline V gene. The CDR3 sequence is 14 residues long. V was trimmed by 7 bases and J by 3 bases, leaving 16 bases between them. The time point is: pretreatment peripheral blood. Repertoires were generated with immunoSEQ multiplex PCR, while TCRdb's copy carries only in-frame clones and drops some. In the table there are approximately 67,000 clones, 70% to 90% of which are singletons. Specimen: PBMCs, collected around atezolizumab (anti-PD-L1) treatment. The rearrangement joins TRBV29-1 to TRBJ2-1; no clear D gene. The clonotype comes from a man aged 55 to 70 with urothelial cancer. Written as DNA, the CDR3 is TGCAGCGCACGACGAGGTGGAAACTACAATGAGCAGTTCTTC. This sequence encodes CSARRGGNYNEQFF.